Reported below is one T cell receptor (beta chain). The target of this receptor is not known. No much larger clonotype is one base removed from it; base qualities were not supplied. This sample is drawn from a study of cytomegalovirus exposure and HLA in healthy donors (TCRdb year 2017). Looking at the study overall: According to an earlier analysis of a few hundred of the donors, roughly 180 million T cells yielded some 120 million unique TCR beta sequences and about 300 Gb of sequence data. An early release that covered approximately 600 HLA-typed donors contained around 300 gigabases of sequencing data and 65 million to 100 million unique TCR sequences. The genetic ancestry cluster associated with self-reported Caucasian donors included 81% of the 350 to 500 genotyped donors. The study was designed to test whether signatures of past pathogen exposure could be identified by cataloging public T cell receptors. Using immunosequencing, the study profiled T cell repertoires from about 620 subjects and related those repertoires to cytomegalovirus serostatus. In addition to the first cohort of approximately 650 subjects, a separate validation cohort of 100 to 150 different subjects was used. To predict cytomegalovirus infection status, the study combined high-throughput TCR immunosequencing, statistical association of individual TCRs with disease status, and machine learning. In a later analysis, previously published TCR beta repertoires from 500 to 750 donors were re-analyzed and high-resolution HLA genotyping was added so that TCR occurrence patterns could be studied. Rather than using new phenotypic data, the later analysis identified candidate immune exposures from TCR beta sequences and from how often those sequences occurred across donors. To decide whether each TCR beta V gene segment behaved as functional or pseudogenic, an earlier analysis of fewer than 750 of the donors relied on high-throughput TCR beta sequencing. Donor age, sex, ethnicity and CMV serostatus were compiled together with the repertoire data. A later genetic analysis used genome-wide SNP genotypes for about 65% of the 666 donors, treating that subset as a discovery cohort. Every discovery cohort repertoire had been produced on one sequencing platform. Class I and class II HLA loci were covered by the typing at four-digit resolution. The number of donors typed differed by locus, with roughly 620-630 for A, B, C, DRB1 and DQB1, roughly 520 for DQA1, 600 to 610 for DPA1, and around 430 for DPB1. Because of strong linkage in the cohort, five DR-DQ haplotypes were treated as single units for association and clustering. Among some 410 genotyped donors of the cohort, an average of around 250,000 unique TCR beta nucleotide sequences was sequenced per donor, of which roughly 17% were non-productive.

The protocol used for the library was the immunoSEQ multiplex PCR assay. A mixture of 60 forward primers for TCR Vbeta segments and 13 reverse primers for TCR Jbeta segments was used in the multiplex PCR. The CDR3 region of rearranged TCR beta genes was amplified from genomic DNA by a multiplex PCR assay. The Illumina HiSeq System was used to sequence the amplified TCR beta libraries as 87-base-pair reads. Under the source paper's analysis protocol: A later analysis tallied around 80 million unique TCR beta chains across the 700 or so repertoires, and some 10 million of those chains were shared by two or more donors. To remove PCR and sequencing errors, raw reads were error-corrected and collapsed into unique sequences using a nearest-neighbor algorithm that merged closely related sequences. To assign V, D and J gene segments, CDR3 sequences were aligned to IMGT reference sequences. For a sequence to be retained, at least a six-nucleotide match to both a V gene segment and a J gene segment was required. A rearrangement counted as productive if the CDR3 had no stop codons and remained in frame with V and J, and every other rearrangement counted as non-productive. CDR3 was defined by IMGT convention, running from the second conserved V-encoded cysteine to the conserved J-encoded phenylalanine. In an earlier analysis of just under 600 of the donors, sequences lacking an unambiguous match to a single V gene segment were excluded. An earlier analysis of just under 600 of the donors called V segments functional above 56.7% productive rearrangements and segregating when the between-donor standard deviation exceeded 5%. To diagnose cytomegalovirus status from the catalog of TCR beta chain sequences, a statistical classification framework was built. V and J gene assignment, in a later analysis, came from comparing TCR nucleotide sequences with IMGT/GENE-DB human TR gene sequences. The TCRdist pipeline was used in a later analysis to assign CDR3 sequences and most-parsimonious VDJ recombination scenarios. A later analysis defined each TCR beta chain by its CDR3 amino acid sequence plus V-gene family, and excluded reads lacking a unique V-gene family. In a later analysis, approximately 590 highly shared, low-generation-probability nucleotide sequences were removed to address suspected cross-contamination and a sequencing artifact. For each public chain, a later analysis derived a clonal expansion index from normalized ranks of inferred template counts within each repertoire. A later analysis computed generation probabilities with a VDJ recombination model fitted to out-of-frame rearrangements, and checked the results against IGoR. In a later analysis, hypergeometric tests were used to score TCR-TCR, TCR-HLA and TCR-CMV co-occurrence, with a repertoire-size bias correction applied to TCR pairs. In a later analysis, false discovery rates were estimated by permuting HLA or CMV assignments 20 times. A later analysis grouped co-occurring TCRs with DBSCAN, adding TCRdist sequence similarity when clustering within HLA-allele-positive subsets. For co-occurrence clustering, repertoires with fewer than 30,000 or more than 120,000 public chains were excluded, along with five or six repertoires with anomalous nucleotide sharing. TCRdb mirrors the immuneACCESS table, restricted to in-frame sequences. Some clones are absent from its copies; in checked studies, under half trace to an unresolved V gene, and the reason for the others is unknown. V, J and clone size reflect that table, while D and trimming were determined from the DNA. Counted in this sample were about 210,000 clones; 82% of them appeared once. The ten largest clones add up to roughly 6% of the sample.

Broad study findings and their caveats: While some public TCRs were present in many individuals, most TCR sequences turned up only very rarely across donors. In a later analysis, the rate of TCR association differed among HLA loci, with DRB1 alleles having the most associated TCRs and HLA-C alleles having the fewest. A further reported finding was that TCR beta sequences accurately predicted the HLA-A and HLA-B alleles for most subjects in the first cohort. Specific HLA alleles were associated with about 17,000 TCR beta sequences at a false discovery rate of 0.05 in a later analysis. Compared with the roughly 720-donor mean, donors in an Asian-associated ancestry cluster had fewer N-insertions in productive TCRs, according to a later genetic analysis. Because counts were too low, roughly 16 rarely observed V segments, including chromosome 9 orphons, were excluded from the earlier analysis of roughly 580 of the donors. In the study, some 160 TCR beta chains were listed as associated with cytomegalovirus. In vitro tests confirmed that a few of the cytomegalovirus-associated TCR beta chains recognize cytomegalovirus antigens. The authors suggested that the approach could potentially be extended to other disease states and immunological phenotypes. The cohort was sequenced for TCR beta chains only, and without alpha or paired-chain data the features that could be detected were limited. Correlated functional status among segregating V segments might be attributable to linkage disequilibrium, but an unknown experimental factor could not be ruled out. Assigning TCR associations to individual alleles was difficult when HLA alleles, especially DR and DQ, strongly co-occurred. CMV serostatus was the only immune exposure information available for the cohort. In a later genetic analysis, a missense DCLRE1C variant was associated with V-gene and J-gene trimming of TCR beta chains, and the association was replicated in an independent cohort. A cluster of highly shared sequence variants was judged likely to be a technical artifact of the sequencing pipeline. Broadly in line with IMGT annotations, most TCR beta V segments showed up in productive rearrangements about 90% or about 30% of the time in an earlier analysis of a few hundred of the donors. Because some donors lacked HLA typing at each locus, the association tests relied only on the typed subset. In a later analysis, HLA-associated TCR beta chains were found to be more clonally expanded and to have lower generation probabilities than equally common non-associated chains. Cytomegalovirus status was reported to be diagnosed by the classifier with high specificity and sensitivity in both the original and validation cohorts. A later analysis reported that several top co-occurrence clusters appeared linked to parvovirus B19, influenza, CMV and Epstein-Barr virus. Most CMV-associated TCR beta chains appeared to be HLA-restricted in a later analysis, and the HLA associations seemed to be driven largely by CMV exposure. Presence/absence analyses assumed roughly uniform sequencing depth across donors, an assumption that may not hold.

The cohort consisted of 670 or so healthy bone marrow donors. At the time of sampling, all cohort members were nominally healthy, though unrecorded immune exposures were likely present. The donor tested CMV seropositive and was one of the 289 seropositive cohort members. A peripheral blood sample was collected from each donor, and TCR beta sequencing was performed on peripheral blood mononuclear cells. The Qiagen DNeasy Blood Extraction Kit was used to extract genomic DNA from the blood cell samples. The sequence was collected from a man aged 40-49 years in good health and CMV-seropositive. Sequencing used PBMCs.

This receptor carries the CDR3 CACQIVLARGTDTQYF. Here is the DNA: TGTGCCTGTCAAATTGTACTGGCGAGGGGCACAGATACGCAGTATTTT. The chain was built from TRBV30 and TRBJ2-3; matching of 5 bases hints at TRBD2 as the D gene. V is reduced by 6 bases and J by 1 base, leaving a spacing of 20 bases between them. The CDR3 runs 16 residues from the cysteine to the phenylalanine. The read is trimmed to its CDR3 DNA, 48 bases read in frame from base 1. As encoded in the germline V gene (reference sequence), CDR1 is GTSNPN while CDR2 is SVGIG.